Described below is a single T cell receptor beta chain sequence and its context. The antigen remains undetermined. This entry is derived from a study of OX40 agonist ivuxolimab in advanced cancers. About the research overall: Having had anti-PD-1, anti-PD-L1 or anti-CTLA-4 therapy before was allowed, and roughly 39% had some. Study-level findings and limits: At doses 0.1 to 3.0 mg/kg, CD4+ and CD8+ clones expanded. CD8+ T cells were the subset that, on average, had more expanded clones than CD4+.

Clones were sequenced by immunoSEQ multiplex PCR, and TCRdb holds only the in-frame ones, with some missing. The table has some 100,000 clones, 84% seen once. CDR3 length: 15 amino acids. V was pared by 2 bases and J by 0 bases, with 11 bases between. Germline V lookup: CDR1 MDHEN, CDR2 SYDVKM. The genes are TRBV28 and TRBJ2-7; possible D gene TRBD2, 5 bases. Sample: CD4+ or CD8+ T cells sorted from blood, taken in a trial of the OX40 agonist ivuxolimab. The TCR was taken from an adult with an advanced solid tumor such as melanoma, head and neck, liver or kidney cancer. Here the CDR3 DNA reads TGTGCCAGCAGTTTACCGGACTCGAGCTCCTACGAGCAGTACTTC. It codes for CASSLPDSSSYEQYF.